Below, 21 T cell receptor beta chains from the same sample are listed, as sequenced in a study of post-analysis software for immune sequencing data. These receptors have no identified antigens. Prepared libraries of TCR beta cDNA carried unique molecular identifiers. TCRdb processed the PCR reads anew with MiXCR; each CDR3 protein has one entry. This table holds approximately 360,000 distinct CDR3 sequences, about a third found once. Study-wide results and caveats: Several TRBV segments (TRBV5-6, TRBV5-1 and TRBV20-1 among them) occurred more frequently in patients than in controls.

The sequencing sample was made of blood. Every receptor here comes from a girl aged 10-17 years with multiple sclerosis.

The J gene is TRBJ1-2, the V gene TRBV6-5, with D hard to call. CDR1 is MNHEY and CDR2 is SVGAGI in the germline V gene. This CDR3 is built from 16 residues. V lost 0 bases and J 1 base, leaving 12 bases between the germline ends. The CDR3 DNA reads TGTGCCAGCAGTTACTCTGGAGGGAAGTTTAACTATGGCTACACCTTC. Translating it yields CASSYSGGKFNYGYTF.

V gene TRBV6-1 combines with J gene TRBJ2-7, with a tentative D call TRBD1 (6 bases). V was clipped by 3 bases and J by 2 bases, with 14 bases between them. The CDR3 is 15 residues long. Germline lookup yields CDR1 MNHNS and CDR2 SASEGT. CDR3 amino acids: CASSDLRTATYEQYF. CDR3 DNA: TGTGCCAGCAGTGATTTAAGGACAGCTACCTACGAGCAGTACTTC.

In this sample, this clonotype turned up a few times. The CDR3 protein is CASSLVTTLRTQYF. The CDR3 nucleotides are TGTGCCAGCAGTTTAGTGACCACTTTACGTACGCAGTATTTT. This chain joins TRBV27 and TRBJ2-3; D remains unclear. The CDR3 extends over 14 amino acids. Germline V lookup: CDR1 MNHEY, CDR2 SMNVEV (reference sequence). V was trimmed by 2 bases and J by 8 bases, leaving 14 bases between them.

This clonotype occurred a few times. This chain uses TRBV20-1 with TRBJ2-2; D gene unclear. The CDR3 sequence is 13 residues long. V was shortened by 1 base and J by 7 bases, with 10 bases between the two germline ends. Germline CDR1 and CDR2: DFQATT and SNEGSKA (reference sequence). The CDR3 spells CSARVPGSGELFF. For the CDR3, the DNA is TGCAGTGCTAGAGTGCCGGGTAGCGGGGAGCTGTTTTTT.

This chain joins TRBV20-1 and TRBJ1-2; D gene unclear. V was pared by 1 base and J by 7 bases, with 7 bases between. The CDR3 is made up of 11 amino acids. Per the germline V gene, CDR1 is DFQATT and CDR2 is SNEGSKA (reference sequence). The CDR3 region is CSARAFGGYTF. The CDR3 coding sequence is TGCAGTGCTAGAGCTTTTGGTGGCTACACCTTC.

The V and J genes are TRBV20-1 and TRBJ2-3; the match to TRBD2 covers 7 bases. Germline V CDR1 and CDR2: DFQATT, SNEGSKA (reference sequence). The length of the CDR3 is 14 residues. With 6 bases clipped from V and 2 bases from J, the junction kept 8 bases outside the gene matches. CDR3 region: CSAPPSGITDTQYF. In nucleotides, the CDR3 is TGCAGTGCCCCCCCCAGCGGGATCACAGATACGCAGTATTTT.

This clonotype showed up just once. The chain has TRBV6-2 or TRBV6-3 and TRBJ2-3; tentative D call: TRBD1 (5 bases). There are 14 residues in the CDR3. V was pared by 2 bases and J by 3 bases, with 9 bases between. The V gene's germline CDR1 is MNHEY and CDR2 SVGEGT. The CDR3 sequence: CASSYETGTDTQYF. DNA of the CDR3: TGTGCCAGCAGTTACGAAACAGGAACAGATACGCAGTATTTT.

Concerning this clonotype itself: This CDR3 is missing its conserved last phenylalanine or tryptophan, likely due to a read error. The chain uses TRBV29-1 and TRBJ2-3, with TRBD1 matching 7 bases. This CDR3 comprises 13 residues. The trim removed 3 bases at V and 6 bases at J, leaving 6 bases unmatched. Germline-derived CDR1 and CDR2 are SQVTM and ANQGSEA. The DNA for the CDR3 is TGCAGCGTTGATCTGACAGGGCCGGATACGCAGTATTTG. It yields the protein CSVDLTGPDTQYL.

This clonotype was observed a handful of times. In nucleotides, the CDR3 is TGTGCCAGCAGCACCCAGGGTTTGGGGCTAGCGGGGGGCCCGGATACGCAGTATTTT. Translating it yields CASSTQGLGLAGGPDTQYF. The chain combines TRBV7-2 with TRBJ2-3; 11 nucleotides match TRBD2. Germline-derived CDR1 and CDR2 are SGHTA and FQGNSA. The CDR3 runs to 19 residues. V dropped 5 bases and J dropped 6; count of bases not matched to a gene: 19.

This clonotype was counted a few times. The chain recombines TRBV6-1 with TRBJ2-5; D gene unclear. The CDR3 covers 14 residues. In germline, CDR1 is MNHNS, CDR2 SASEGT. Trimming left V 4 bases short and J 13 bases short, with 22 bases between. The CDR3 loop reads CASSVVEAAGPMYF. The CDR3 DNA reads TGTGCCAGCAGTGTCGTAGAAGCCGCCGGGCCTATGTACTTC.

J is TRBJ2-3 and V is TRBV7-3, with 7 bases fitting TRBD2. Germline V lookup: CDR1 SGHTA, CDR2 FQGTGA. The junction had 5 bases not matched to a gene; V was cut back by 3 bases and J by 5 bases. This CDR3 region has 14 residues. The CDR3, as DNA: TGTGCCAGCAGCTTGGGCCGGGGGGTAGATACGCAGTATTTT. Protein product: CASSLGRGVDTQYF.

This clonotype has a single count. V usage is TRBV5-1 and J usage is TRBJ2-5, with 7 bases aligning to TRBD1. The J call may be in error: the DNA end matches TRBJ2-7 better. This CDR3 is 15 amino acids long. CDR1 and CDR2 from the germline V gene are SGHRS and YFSETQ. The CDR3, as DNA: TGCGCCAGCAGGGAACCGGGACAGAATCCCTACGAGCAGTACTTC. It specifies CASREPGQNPYEQYF.

CDR3 sequence: CASSQEGGRGDEQFF. The CDR3 DNA reads as TGTGCCAGCAGCCAAGAAGGTGGGCGGGGCGATGAGCAGTTCTTC. This sequence joins TRBV3-1 and TRBJ2-1; D is perhaps TRBD2 (6 bases). This CDR3 has 15 amino acids. Germline loops: CDR1 LGHDT, CDR2 YNNKEL (reference sequence). Trimming pared 0 bases from V and 8 bases from J, leaving 14 bases between.

This chain links TRBV7-3 with TRBJ2-2; TRBD2 matches at 11 bases. The germline V gene encodes CDR1 SGHTA and CDR2 FQGTGA. V was pared by 2 bases and J by 4 bases, with 9 bases of the junction left unmatched. This CDR3 comprises 18 residues. The DNA for the CDR3 is TGTGCCAGCAGCTTATTCAGTCTAGCGGGGGGCGGCACCGGGGAGCTGTTTTTT. Translating gives CASSLFSLAGGGTGELFF.

This CDR3 reads CASSLYPREEGTSEKLFF. The CDR3 DNA reads as TGTGCCAGCAGTTTATACCCCAGGGAAGAAGGAACGAGTGAAAAACTGTTTTTT. The chain links TRBV12-3 or TRBV12-4 to TRBJ1-4, with D possibly TRBD1 on 5 matching bases. Trimming removed 2 bases from V and 7 bases from J, with 23 bases in between. This CDR3 is 18 amino acids long.

The V gene is TRBV20-1, the J gene TRBJ1-2, with D possibly TRBD1 on 5 matching bases. This CDR3 contains 13 residues. Germline V gives CDR1 DFQATT, CDR2 SNEGSKA (reference sequence). The ends were cut back, 3 bases at V and 4 bases at J, with 12 bases in the middle. In DNA, the CDR3 is TGCAGTGCTAGGACGGGACGGAGCTATGGCTACACCTTC. Its translation is CSARTGRSYGYTF.

V and J are TRBV18 and TRBJ2-3, with 11 bases matching TRBD2. V shed 3 bases, J shed 2 bases, and the junction held 7 bases outside the gene matches. Looked up from germline, CDR1 is KGHSH and CDR2 is LQKENI. CDR3 length: 17 residues. CDR3 coding DNA: TGTGCCAGCTCACCTCTAGCGGGGGGCCGACTCACAGATACGCAGTATTTT. It is translated as CASSPLAGGRLTDTQYF.

The chain has TRBV12-3 or TRBV12-4 and TRBJ1-1; no clear D. V lost 8 bases to trimming and J lost 1 base, with 11 bases between them. There are 13 residues in the CDR3. CDR3 residues: CASQFITNTEAFF. The CDR3 DNA follows: TGTGCCAGCCAATTTATAACGAACACTGAAGCTTTCTTT.

This clonotype has just a few counts. The V call is TRBV12-3 or TRBV12-4, the J call TRBJ2-3; 12 nucleotides agree with TRBD2. CDR3 length: 14 amino acids. The V and J ends lost 7 bases and 4 bases, in that order; junction bases with no gene match: 3. This chain's CDR3 is CASTLAGGPDTQYF. The CDR3 DNA follows: TGTGCCAGCACCCTAGCGGGGGGGCCAGATACGCAGTATTTT.

The chain joins TRBV3-1 to TRBJ2-5; D possibly corresponds to TRBD2 (6 bases). Germline assignment: CDR1 LGHDT and CDR2 YNNKEL (reference sequence). The CDR3 spans 17 residues. V gave up 6 bases and J gave up 4 bases, with 24 bases separating them. The CDR3 loop is CASRKDNRLEVGETQYF. CDR3 DNA sequence: TGTGCCAGCAGGAAAGACAACCGACTAGAGGTTGGAGAGACCCAGTACTTC.

The chain links TRBV6-2 or TRBV6-3 to TRBJ1-1; D is undetermined. Trimming removed 6 bases from V and 10 bases from J, with 15 bases in between. Germline V gene lookup returns CDR1 MNHEY and CDR2 SVGEGT. This CDR3 spans 12 amino acids. In DNA, the CDR3 is TGTGCCAGCAGCCGGGCAGGAGAGGGAGCTTTCTTT. Protein: CASSRAGEGAFF.